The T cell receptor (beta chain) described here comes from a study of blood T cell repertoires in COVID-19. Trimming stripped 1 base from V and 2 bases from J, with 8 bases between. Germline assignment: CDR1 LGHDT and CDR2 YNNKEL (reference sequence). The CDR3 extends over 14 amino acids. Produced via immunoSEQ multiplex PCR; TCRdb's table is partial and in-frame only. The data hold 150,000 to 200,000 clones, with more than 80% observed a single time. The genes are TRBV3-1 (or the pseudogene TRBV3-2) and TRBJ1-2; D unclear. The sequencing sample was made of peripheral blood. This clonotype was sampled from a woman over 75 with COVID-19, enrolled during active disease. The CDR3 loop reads CASSQGTRNYGYTF. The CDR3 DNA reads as TGTGCCAGCAGCCAAGGAACCAGGAACTATGGCTACACCTTC.